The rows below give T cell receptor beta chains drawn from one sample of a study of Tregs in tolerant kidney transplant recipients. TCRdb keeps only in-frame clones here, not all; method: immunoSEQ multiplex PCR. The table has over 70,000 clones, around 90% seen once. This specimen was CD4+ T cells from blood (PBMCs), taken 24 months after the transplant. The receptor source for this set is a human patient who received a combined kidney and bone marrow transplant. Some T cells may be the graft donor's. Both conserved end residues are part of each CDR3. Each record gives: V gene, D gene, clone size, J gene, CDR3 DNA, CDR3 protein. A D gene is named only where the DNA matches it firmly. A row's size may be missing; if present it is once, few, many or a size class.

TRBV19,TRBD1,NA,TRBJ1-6,TGTGCCAGTAGTGAGCGACAGGGGGGAAATTCACCCCTCCACTTT,CASSERQGGNSPLHF
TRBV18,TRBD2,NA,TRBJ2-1,TGTGCCAGCTCACCAACGATTAGCGGGAGGGCCTTCAATGAGCAGTTCTTC,CASSPTISGRAFNEQFF
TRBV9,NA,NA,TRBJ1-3,TGTGCCAGCAGCGTAGTTTCGGGAGGGGATGGAAACACCATATATTTT,CASSVVSGGDGNTIYF
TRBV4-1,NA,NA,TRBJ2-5,TGCGCCAGCAGCCAAGGTGCACGAGCAGGAATACAAGAGACCCAGTACTTC,CASSQGARAGIQETQYF
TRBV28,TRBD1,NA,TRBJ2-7,TGTGCCAGCAGCAACTGGGACAGAAAGTACGAGCAGTACTTC,CASSNWDRKYEQYF
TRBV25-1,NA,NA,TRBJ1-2,TGTGCCAGCAGTAAAGGCGGGACGGTTACAGCTAACTATGGCTACACCTTC,CASSKGGTVTANYGYTF
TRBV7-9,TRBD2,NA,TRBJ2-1,TGTGCCAGCAGCTGGGGACTAGCGGGAGCGCAGTTCTTC,CASSWGLAGAQFF
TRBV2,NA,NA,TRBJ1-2,TGTGCCACTGCCGGGACTCAAACATATGGCTACACCTTC,CATAGTQTYGYTF
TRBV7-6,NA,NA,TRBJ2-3,TGTGCCAGCAGCCTTAGCACAGATACGCAGTATTTT,CASSLSTDTQYF
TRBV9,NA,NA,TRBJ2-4,TGTGCCAGCAGCCCCATAGCGGCCTTAGCCAAAAACATTCAGTACTTC,CASSPIAALAKNIQYF
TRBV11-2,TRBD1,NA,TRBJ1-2,TGTGCCAGCAGCCCCGGGACAGGGTCGGACTATGGCTACACCTTC,CASSPGTGSDYGYTF
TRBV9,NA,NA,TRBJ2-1,TGTGCCAGCAGCGTACCTGGGGCAGGTGGGGAGCAGTTCTTC,CASSVPGAGGEQFF
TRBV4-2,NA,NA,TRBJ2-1,TGTGCCAGCAGCCAAATATACAATGAGCAGTTCTTC,CASSQIYNEQFF
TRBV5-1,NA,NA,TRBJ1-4,TGCGCCAGCAGCCCCGGACAACAGGGTGAAAAACTGTTTTTT,CASSPGQQGEKLFF
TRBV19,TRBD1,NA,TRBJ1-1,TGTGCCAGTAGTTTCGATGGACAGGGGAGCACTGAAGCTTTCTTT,CASSFDGQGSTEAFF
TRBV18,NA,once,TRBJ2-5,TGTGCCAGCTCACCACTCGCGGGACCAAACCAAGAGACCCAGTACTTC,CASSPLAGPNQETQYF
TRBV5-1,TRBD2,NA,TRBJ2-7,TGCGCCAGCAGCTTGAGGCGGGAGACCGACGAGCAGTACTTC,CASSLRRETDEQYF
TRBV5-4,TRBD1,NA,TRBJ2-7,TGTGCCAGCAGCTTGCTTTCAGGGGGCTATCCCTACGAGCAGTACTTC,CASSLLSGGYPYEQYF
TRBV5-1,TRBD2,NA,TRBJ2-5,TGCGCCAGCAGCACCTTAGCGGGAGGGATAGAGACCCAGTACTTC,CASSTLAGGIETQYF
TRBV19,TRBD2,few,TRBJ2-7,TGTGCCAGTAGTTGGACTAGCGGAAACTTTTACGAGCAGTACTTC,CASSWTSGNFYEQYF
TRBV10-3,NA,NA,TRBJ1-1,TGTGCCATCAGTGAGTCAATCATGAACACTGAAGCTTTCTTT,CAISESIMNTEAFF
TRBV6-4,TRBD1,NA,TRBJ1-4,TGTGCCAGCAGTCGACAGGGTGGTGAAAAACTGTTTTTT,CASSRQGGEKLFF
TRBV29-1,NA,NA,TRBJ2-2,TGCAGCGTATCTACAGGGCGGAGAGTTACCGGGGAGCTGTTTTTT,CSVSTGRRVTGELFF
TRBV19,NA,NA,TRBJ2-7,TGTGCCAGTAGTATCGGAGGGGGGGTGATAGCCTACGAGCAGTACTTC,CASSIGGGVIAYEQYF
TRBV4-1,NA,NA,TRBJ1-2,TGCGCCAGCAGCCAAGAACCTCTCCCGCGGCGGGGCTACACCTTC,CASSQEPLPRRGYTF
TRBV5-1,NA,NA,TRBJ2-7,TGCGCCAGCAGCCCCGTAGCCGTATCCTCCTACGAGCAGTACTTC,CASSPVAVSSYEQYF
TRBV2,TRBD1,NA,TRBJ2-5,TGTGCCAGCAGCCCCGACAGGGGACGAGAGACCCAGTACTTC,CASSPDRGRETQYF
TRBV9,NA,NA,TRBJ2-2,TGTGCCGGCCAGAATTCGAACACCGGGGAGCTGTTTTTT,CAGQNSNTGELFF
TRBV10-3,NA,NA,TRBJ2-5,TGTGCCAACGGGCGGGATCCGGGGGAGACCCAGTACTTC,CANGRDPGETQYF
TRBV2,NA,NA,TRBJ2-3,TGTGCCAGCAGACCGGAGTCCCGCACAGATACGCAGTATTTT,CASRPESRTDTQYF
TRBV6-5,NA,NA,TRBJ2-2,TGTGCCAGCAGTCGGGATGGGACCGGGGAGCTGTTTTTT,CASSRDGTGELFF
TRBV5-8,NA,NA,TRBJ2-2,TGTGCCAGCAGCTTAAGCTTAGGGGGCACCGGGGGGCTGTTTTTT,CASSLSLGGTGGLFF
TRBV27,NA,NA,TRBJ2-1,TGTGCCAGCAGAGGGGGTCGCGCCCGAAATTACAATGAGCAGTTCTTC,CASRGGRARNYNEQFF
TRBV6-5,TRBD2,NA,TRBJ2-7,TGTGCCAGCAGTTTGGGAGCGGGAGGGTACGAGCAGTACTTC,CASSLGAGGYEQYF
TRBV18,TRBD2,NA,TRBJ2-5,TGTGCCAGCTCACCAGCCCCTCCTAGCGGGGCTGGTGAGACCCAGTACTTC,CASSPAPPSGAGETQYF
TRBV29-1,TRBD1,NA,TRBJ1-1,TGCAGCGTTAAACAGGGGGGAACTGAAGCTTTCTTT,CSVKQGGTEAFF
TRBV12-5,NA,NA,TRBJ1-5,TGTGCTAGTGGCCCTAGACAGGCATATAGCAATCAGCCCCAGCATTTT,CASGPRQAYSNQPQHF
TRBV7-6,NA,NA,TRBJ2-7,TGTGCCAGCAGCTTACTCCCGGGACTTCAATACGAGCAGTACTTC,CASSLLPGLQYEQYF
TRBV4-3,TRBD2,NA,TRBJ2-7,TGCGCCAGCAGCCAAGATAACGGGGGGCTAGCGGGGGGGCAAGCCTACGAGCAGTACTTC,CASSQDNGGLAGGQAYEQYF
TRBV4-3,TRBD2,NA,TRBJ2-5,TGCGCCAGCAGCCAAGGTCTTACGGGGGGGAACCAAGAGACCCAGTACTTC,CASSQGLTGGNQETQYF
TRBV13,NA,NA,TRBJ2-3,TGTGCCAGCAGCAATCTTAACACAGATACGCAGTATTTT,CASSNLNTDTQYF